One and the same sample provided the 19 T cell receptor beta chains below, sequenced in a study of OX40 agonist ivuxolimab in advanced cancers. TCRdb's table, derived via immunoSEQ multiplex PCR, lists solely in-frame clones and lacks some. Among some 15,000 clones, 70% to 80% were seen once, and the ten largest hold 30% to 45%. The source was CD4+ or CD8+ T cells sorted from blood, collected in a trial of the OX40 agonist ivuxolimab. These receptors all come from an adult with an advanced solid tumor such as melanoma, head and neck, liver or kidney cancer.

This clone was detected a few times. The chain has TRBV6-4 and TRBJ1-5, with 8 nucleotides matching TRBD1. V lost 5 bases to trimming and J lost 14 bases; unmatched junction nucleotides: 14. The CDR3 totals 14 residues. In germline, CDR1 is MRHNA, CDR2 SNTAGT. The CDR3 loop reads CASSSAPDRASEHF. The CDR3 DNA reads TGTGCCAGCAGTTCCGCGCCGGACAGGGCCTCCGAGCATTTT.

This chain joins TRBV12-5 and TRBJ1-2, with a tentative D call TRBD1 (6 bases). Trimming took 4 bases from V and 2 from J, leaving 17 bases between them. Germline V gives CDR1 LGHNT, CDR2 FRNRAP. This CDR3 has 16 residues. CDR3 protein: CASGSDTGRRNYGYTF. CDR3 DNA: TGTGCTAGTGGTTCAGACACAGGGCGGAGGAACTATGGCTACACCTTC. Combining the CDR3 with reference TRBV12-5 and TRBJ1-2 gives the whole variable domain DARVTQTPRHKVTEMGQEVTMRCQPILGHNTVFWYRQTMMQGLELLAYFRNRAPLDDSGMPKDRFSAEMPDATLATLKIQPSEPRDSAVYFCASGSDTGRRNYGYTFGSGTRLTVV.

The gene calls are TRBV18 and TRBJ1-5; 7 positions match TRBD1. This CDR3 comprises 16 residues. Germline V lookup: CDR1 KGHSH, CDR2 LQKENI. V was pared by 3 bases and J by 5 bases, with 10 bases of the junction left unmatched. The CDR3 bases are TGTGCCAGCTCACCCCAACAGGGGTTAGGGGATCAGCCCCAGCATTTT. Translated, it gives CASSPQQGLGDQPQHF.

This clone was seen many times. The CDR3 nucleotides read TGTGCCAGCAGCGGAATAGAGTGGCCCCTCGAAGCTTTCTTT. It encodes CASSGIEWPLEAFF. V is TRBV9 and J is TRBJ1-1, with D uncertain. Germline V gives CDR1 SGDLS, CDR2 YYNGEE. The CDR3 is 14 amino acids. Trimming removed 3 bases from V and 8 bases from J, with 17 bases in between.

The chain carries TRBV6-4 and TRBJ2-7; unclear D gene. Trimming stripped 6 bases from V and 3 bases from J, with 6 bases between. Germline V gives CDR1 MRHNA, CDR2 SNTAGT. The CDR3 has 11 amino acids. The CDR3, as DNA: TGTGCCAGCAGGTACAGCTACGAGCAGTACTTC. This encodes CASRYSYEQYF.

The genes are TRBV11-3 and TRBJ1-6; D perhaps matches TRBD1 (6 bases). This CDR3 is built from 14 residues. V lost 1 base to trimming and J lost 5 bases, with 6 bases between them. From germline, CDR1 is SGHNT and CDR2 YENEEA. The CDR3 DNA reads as TGTGCCAGCAGCTTAGCAGGGGATAATTCACCCCTCCACTTT. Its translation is CASSLAGDNSPLHF.

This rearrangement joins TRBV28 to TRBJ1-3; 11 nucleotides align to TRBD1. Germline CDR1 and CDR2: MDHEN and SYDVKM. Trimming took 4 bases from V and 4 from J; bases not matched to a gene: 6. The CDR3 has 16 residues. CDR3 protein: CASSWTGGIEGNTIYF. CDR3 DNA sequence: TGTGCCAGCAGTTGGACAGGGGGCATAGAAGGAAACACCATATATTTT.

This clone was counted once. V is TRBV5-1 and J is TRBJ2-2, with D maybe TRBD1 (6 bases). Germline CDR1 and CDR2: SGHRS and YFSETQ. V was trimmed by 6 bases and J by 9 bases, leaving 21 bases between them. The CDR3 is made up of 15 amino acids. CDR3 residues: CASILDQQGDRELFF. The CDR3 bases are TGCGCCAGCATCCTTGACCAACAGGGTGATAGGGAGCTGTTTTTT.

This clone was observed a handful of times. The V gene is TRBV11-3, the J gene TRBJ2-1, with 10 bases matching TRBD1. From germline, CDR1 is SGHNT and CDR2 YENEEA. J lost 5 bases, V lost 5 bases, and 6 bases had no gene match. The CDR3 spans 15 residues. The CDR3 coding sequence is TGTGCCAGCAGCGCCCGGGACAGGGGCAACAATGAGCAGTTCTTC. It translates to CASSARDRGNNEQFF.

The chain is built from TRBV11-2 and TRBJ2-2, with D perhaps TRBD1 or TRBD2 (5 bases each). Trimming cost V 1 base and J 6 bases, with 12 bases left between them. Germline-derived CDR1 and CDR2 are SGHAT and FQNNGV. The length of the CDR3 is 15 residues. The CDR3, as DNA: TGTGCCAGCAGCTTAGGTCGTATGGGGGCCGGGGAGCTGTTTTTT. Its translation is CASSLGRMGAGELFF.

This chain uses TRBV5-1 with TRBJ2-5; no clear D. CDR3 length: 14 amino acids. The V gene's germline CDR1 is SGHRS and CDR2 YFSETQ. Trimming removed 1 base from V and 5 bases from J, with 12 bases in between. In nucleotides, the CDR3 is TGCGCCAGCAGCTTGTATGTGTCTAAGGAGACCCAGTACTTC. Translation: CASSLYVSKETQYF.

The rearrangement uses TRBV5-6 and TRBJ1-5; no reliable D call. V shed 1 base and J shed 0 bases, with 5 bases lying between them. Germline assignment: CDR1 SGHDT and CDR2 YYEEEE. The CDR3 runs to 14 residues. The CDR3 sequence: CASSLTHSNQPQHF. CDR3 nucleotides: TGTGCCAGCAGCTTGACACATAGCAATCAGCCCCAGCATTTT.

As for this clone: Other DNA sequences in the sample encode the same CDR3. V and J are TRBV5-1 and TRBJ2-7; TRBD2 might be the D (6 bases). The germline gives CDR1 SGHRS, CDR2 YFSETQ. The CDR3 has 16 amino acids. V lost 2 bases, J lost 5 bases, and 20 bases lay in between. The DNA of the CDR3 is TGCGCCAGCAGCTTCTATTTTTCCGGGGGACGGAACGAGCAGTACTTC. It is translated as CASSFYFSGGRNEQYF. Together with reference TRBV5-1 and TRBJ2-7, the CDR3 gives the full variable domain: KAGVTQTPRYLIKTRGQQVTLSCSPISGHRSVSWYQQTPGQGLQFLFEYFSETQRNKGNFPGRFSGRQFSNSRSEMNVSTLELGDSALYLCASSFYFSGGRNEQYFGPGTRLTVT.

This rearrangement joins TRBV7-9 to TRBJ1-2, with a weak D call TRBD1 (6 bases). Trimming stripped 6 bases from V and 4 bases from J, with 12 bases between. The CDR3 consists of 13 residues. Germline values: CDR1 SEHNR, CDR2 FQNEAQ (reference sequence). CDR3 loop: CASSSLQGYGYTF. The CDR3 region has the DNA TGTGCCAGCAGTTCTCTACAGGGCTATGGCTACACCTTC.

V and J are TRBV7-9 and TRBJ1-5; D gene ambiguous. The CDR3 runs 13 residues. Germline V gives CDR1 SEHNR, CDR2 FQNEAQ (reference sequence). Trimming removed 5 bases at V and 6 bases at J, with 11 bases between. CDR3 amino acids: CASSPLGSQPQHF. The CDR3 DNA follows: TGTGCCAGCAGCCCTCTAGGGAGTCAGCCCCAGCATTTT.

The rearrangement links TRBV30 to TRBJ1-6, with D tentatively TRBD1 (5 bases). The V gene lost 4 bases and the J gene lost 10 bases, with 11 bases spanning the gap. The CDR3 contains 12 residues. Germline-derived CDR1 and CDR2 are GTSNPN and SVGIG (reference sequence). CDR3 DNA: TGTGCCTGGACAGGGAATGACTCACCCCTCCACTTT. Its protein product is CAWTGNDSPLHF. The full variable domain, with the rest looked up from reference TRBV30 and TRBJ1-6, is SQTIHQWPATLVQPVGSPLSLECTVEGTSNPNLYWYRQAAGRGLQLLFYSVGIGQISSEVPQNLSASRPQDRQFILSSKKLLLSDSGFYLCAWTGNDSPLHFGNGTRLTVT.

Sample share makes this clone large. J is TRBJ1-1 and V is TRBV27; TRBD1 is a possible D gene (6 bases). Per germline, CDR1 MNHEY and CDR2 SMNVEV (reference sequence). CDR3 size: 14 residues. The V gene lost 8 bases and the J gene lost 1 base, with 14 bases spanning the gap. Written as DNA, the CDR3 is TGTGCCAGCTGCCCAGGACAGACGAACACTGAAGCTTTCTTT. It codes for CASCPGQTNTEAFF.

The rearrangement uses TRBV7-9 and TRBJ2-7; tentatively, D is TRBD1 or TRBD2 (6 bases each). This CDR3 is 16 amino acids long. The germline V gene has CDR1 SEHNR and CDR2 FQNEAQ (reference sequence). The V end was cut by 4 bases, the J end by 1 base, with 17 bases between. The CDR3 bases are TGTGCCAGCAGCTCTAGGGGGGCAGGGTCATCCTACGAGCAGTACTTC. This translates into CASSSRGAGSSYEQYF.

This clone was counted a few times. In DNA form, the CDR3 reads TGTGCCAGCAGTTTACTGACTAGCGGGGGGCCCTACGAGCAGTACTTC. This encodes CASSLLTSGGPYEQYF. The gene calls are TRBV27 and TRBJ2-7; 13 positions match TRBD2. CDR1 and CDR2 (germline): MNHEY, SMNVEV (reference sequence). The CDR3 runs 16 residues. V lost 2 bases and J lost 2; bases outside the gene matches: 3.